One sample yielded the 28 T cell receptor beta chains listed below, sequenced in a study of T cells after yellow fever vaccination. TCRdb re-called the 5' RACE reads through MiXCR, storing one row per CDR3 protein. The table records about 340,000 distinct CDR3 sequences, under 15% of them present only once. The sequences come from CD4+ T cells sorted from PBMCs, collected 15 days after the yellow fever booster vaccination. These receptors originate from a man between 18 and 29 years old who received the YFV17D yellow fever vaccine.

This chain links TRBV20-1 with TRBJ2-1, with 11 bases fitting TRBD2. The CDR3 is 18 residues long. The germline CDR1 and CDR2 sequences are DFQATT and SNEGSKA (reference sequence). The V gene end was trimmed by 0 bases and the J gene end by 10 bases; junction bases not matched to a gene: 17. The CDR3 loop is CSAREAPELAGAQGEQFF. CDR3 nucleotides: TGCAGTGCTAGAGAGGCCCCTGAACTAGCGGGGGCCCAGGGGGAGCAGTTCTTC.

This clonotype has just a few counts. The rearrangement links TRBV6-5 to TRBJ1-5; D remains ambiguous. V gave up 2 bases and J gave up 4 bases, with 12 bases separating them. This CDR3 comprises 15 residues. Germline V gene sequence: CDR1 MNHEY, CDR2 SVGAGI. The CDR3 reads CASSYDPSGNQPQHF. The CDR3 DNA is TGTGCCAGCAGTTACGACCCCTCGGGGAATCAGCCCCAGCATTTT.

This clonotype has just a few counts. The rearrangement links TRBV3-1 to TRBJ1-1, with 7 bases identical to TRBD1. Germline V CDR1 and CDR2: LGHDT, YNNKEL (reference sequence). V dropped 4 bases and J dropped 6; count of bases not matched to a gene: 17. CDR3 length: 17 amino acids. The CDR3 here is CASSRRPVKEGAAEAFF. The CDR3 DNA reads TGTGCCAGCAGCCGCCGCCCGGTTAAGGAGGGGGCGGCTGAAGCTTTCTTT.

The CDR3 spells CSAREAGAYEKLFF. The CDR3 DNA sequence: TGCAGTGCTAGAGAAGCAGGCGCCTATGAAAAACTGTTTTTT. The gene calls are TRBV20-1 and TRBJ1-4; D unresolved. The V end was cut by 0 bases, the J end by 6 bases, with 11 bases between. Germline assignment: CDR1 DFQATT and CDR2 SNEGSKA (reference sequence). The CDR3 extends over 14 amino acids.

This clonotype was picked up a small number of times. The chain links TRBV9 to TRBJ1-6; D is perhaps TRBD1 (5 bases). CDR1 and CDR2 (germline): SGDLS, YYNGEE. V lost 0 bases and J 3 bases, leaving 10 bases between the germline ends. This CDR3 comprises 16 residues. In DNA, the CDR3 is TGTGCCAGCAGCGTAGGTGACAGCGTCTATAATTCACCCCTCCACTTT. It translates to CASSVGDSVYNSPLHF.

The CDR3: CASSPWTGGGEKLFF. The CDR3 coding sequence is TGTGCCAGCAGCCCCTGGACAGGGGGCGGCGAAAAACTGTTTTTT. The rearrangement joins TRBV9 to TRBJ1-4, with 11 bases identical to TRBD1. After removal of 4 bases from V and 8 bases from J, the junction contained 7 bases not matched to a gene. Germline lookup yields CDR1 SGDLS and CDR2 YYNGEE. The CDR3 spans 15 residues.

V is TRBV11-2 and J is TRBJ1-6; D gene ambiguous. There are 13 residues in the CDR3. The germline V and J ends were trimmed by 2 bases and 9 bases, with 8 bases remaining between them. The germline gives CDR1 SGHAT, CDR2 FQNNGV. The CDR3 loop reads CASSLSFSSPLHF. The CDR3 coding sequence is TGTGCCAGCAGCTTATCCTTCAGTTCACCCCTCCACTTT. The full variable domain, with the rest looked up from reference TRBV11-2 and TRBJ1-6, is EAGVAQSPRYKIIEKRQSVAFWCNPISGHATLYWYQQILGQGPKLLIQFQNNGVVDDSQLPKDRFSAERLKGVDSTLKIQPAKLEDSAVYLCASSLSFSSPLHFGNGTRLTVT.

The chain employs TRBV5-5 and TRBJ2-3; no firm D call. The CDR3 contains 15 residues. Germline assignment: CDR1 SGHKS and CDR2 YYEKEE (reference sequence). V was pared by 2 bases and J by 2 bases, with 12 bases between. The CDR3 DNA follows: TGTGCCAGCAGCTTCTGGGTGTACAACACAGATACGCAGTATTTT. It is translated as CASSFWVYNTDTQYF.

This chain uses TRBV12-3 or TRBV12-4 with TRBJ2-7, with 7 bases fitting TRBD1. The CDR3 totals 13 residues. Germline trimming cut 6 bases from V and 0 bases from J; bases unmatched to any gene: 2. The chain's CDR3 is CASRRGPSYEQYV. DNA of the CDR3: TGTGCCAGCAGGAGGGGGCCCTCCTACGAGCAGTACGTC.

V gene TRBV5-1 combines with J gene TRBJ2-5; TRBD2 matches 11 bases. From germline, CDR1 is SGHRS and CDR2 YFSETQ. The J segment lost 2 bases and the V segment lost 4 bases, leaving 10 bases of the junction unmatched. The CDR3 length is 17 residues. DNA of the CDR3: TGCGCCAGCAGCCTCGGGACTAGCGGAAAGTCACAAGAGACCCAGTACTTC. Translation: CASSLGTSGKSQETQYF.

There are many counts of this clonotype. CDR3 loop: CASSLWATDTQYF. The CDR3 DNA reads as TGCGCCAGCAGCTTGTGGGCCACAGATACGCAGTATTTT. The rearrangement joins TRBV5-1 to TRBJ2-3; D is unresolved. V was shortened by 1 base and J by 2 bases, with 5 bases between the two germline ends. Germline V lookup: CDR1 SGHRS, CDR2 YFSETQ. The CDR3 spans 13 residues.

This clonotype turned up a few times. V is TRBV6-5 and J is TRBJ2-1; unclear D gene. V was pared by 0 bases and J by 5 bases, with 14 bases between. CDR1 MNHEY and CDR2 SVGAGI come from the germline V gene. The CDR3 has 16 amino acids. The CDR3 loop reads CASSYSVLPMDNEQFF. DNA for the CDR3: TGTGCCAGCAGTTACTCTGTCCTCCCGATGGACAATGAGCAGTTCTTC.

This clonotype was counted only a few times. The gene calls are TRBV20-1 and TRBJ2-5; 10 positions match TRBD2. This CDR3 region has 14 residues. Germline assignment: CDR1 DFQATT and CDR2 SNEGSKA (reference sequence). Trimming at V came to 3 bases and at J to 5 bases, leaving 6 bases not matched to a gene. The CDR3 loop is CSASKRGGSETQYF. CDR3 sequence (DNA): TGCAGTGCTAGCAAGCGGGGGGGCTCTGAGACCCAGTACTTC.

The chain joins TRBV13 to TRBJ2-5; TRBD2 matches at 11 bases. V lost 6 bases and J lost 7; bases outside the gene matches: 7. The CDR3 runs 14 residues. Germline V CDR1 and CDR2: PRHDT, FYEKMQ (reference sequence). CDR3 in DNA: TGTGCCAGCAGTTTGACTAGCGGGGCCGGGACCCAGTACTTC. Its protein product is CASSLTSGAGTQYF.

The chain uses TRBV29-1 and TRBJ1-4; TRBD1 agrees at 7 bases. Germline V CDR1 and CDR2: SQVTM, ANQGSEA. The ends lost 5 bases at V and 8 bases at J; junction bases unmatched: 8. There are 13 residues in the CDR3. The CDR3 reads CSVQGDLSEKLFF. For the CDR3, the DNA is TGCAGCGTTCAGGGGGATTTAAGCGAAAAACTGTTTTTT.

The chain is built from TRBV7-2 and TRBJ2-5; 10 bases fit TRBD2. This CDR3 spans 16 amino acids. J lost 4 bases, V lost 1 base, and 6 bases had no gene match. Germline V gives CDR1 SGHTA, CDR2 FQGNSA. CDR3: CASSLGLAGGRETQYF. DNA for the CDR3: TGTGCCAGCAGCTTAGGGTTAGCGGGGGGTCGAGAGACCCAGTACTTC.

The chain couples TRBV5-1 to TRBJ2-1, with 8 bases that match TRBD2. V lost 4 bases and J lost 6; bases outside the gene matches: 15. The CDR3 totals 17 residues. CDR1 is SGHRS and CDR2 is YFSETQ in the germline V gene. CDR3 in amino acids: CASSAQWTGLVINEQFF. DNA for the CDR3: TGCGCCAGCAGCGCACAGTGGACGGGACTAGTTATCAATGAGCAGTTCTTC.

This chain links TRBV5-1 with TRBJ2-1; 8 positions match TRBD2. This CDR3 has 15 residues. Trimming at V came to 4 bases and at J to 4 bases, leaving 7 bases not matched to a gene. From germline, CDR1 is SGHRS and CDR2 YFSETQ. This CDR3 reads CASSLLADSYNEQFF. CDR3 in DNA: TGCGCCAGCAGCCTACTAGCGGATAGTTACAATGAGCAGTTCTTC.

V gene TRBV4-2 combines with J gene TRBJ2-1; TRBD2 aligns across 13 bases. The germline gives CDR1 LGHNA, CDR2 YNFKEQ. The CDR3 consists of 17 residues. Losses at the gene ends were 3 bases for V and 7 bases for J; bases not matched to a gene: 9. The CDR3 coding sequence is TGTGCCAGCAGCCAGGGGGAGACTAGCGGGGGGTTTAATGAGCAGTTCTTC. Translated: CASSQGETSGGFNEQFF.

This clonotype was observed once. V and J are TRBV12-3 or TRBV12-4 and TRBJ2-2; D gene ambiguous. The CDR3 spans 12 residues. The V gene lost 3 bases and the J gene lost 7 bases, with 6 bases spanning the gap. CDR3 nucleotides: TGTGCCAGCAGTTTCTCGCTCGGGGAGCTGTTTTTT. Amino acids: CASSFSLGELFF.

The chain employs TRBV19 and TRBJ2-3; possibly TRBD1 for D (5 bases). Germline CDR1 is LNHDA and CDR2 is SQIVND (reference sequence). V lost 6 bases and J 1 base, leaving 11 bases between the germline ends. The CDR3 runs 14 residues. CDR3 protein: CASRDTPGTDTQYF. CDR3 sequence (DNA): TGTGCCAGTAGGGACACTCCTGGCACAGATACGCAGTATTTT.

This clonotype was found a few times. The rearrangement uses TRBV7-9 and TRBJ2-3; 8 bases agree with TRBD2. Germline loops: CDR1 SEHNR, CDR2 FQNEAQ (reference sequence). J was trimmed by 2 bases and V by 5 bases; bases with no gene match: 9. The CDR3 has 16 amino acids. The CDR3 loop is CASSPGGGRDTDTQYF. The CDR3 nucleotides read TGTGCCAGCAGCCCCGGGGGGGGGCGCGACACAGATACGCAGTATTTT.

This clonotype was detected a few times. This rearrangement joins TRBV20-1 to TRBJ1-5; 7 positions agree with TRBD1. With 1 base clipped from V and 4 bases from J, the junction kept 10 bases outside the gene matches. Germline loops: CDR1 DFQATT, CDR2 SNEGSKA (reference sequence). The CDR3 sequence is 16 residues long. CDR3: CSARGHTGARNQPQHF. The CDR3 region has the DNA TGCAGTGCTAGAGGCCATACAGGGGCCAGGAATCAGCCCCAGCATTTT.

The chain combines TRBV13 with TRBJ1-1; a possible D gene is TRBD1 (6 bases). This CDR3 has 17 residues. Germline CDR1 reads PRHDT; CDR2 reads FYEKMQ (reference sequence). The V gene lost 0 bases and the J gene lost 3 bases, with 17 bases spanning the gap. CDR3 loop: CASSLGLPGGADTEAFF. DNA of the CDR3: TGTGCCAGCAGCTTAGGCTTGCCCGGGGGGGCGGACACTGAAGCTTTCTTT.

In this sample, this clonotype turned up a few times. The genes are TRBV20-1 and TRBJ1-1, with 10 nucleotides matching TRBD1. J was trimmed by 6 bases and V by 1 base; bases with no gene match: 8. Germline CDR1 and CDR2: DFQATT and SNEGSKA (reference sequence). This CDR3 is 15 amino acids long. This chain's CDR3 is CSARGPGQGVAEAFF. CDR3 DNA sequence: TGCAGTGCTAGAGGACCCGGACAGGGGGTCGCTGAAGCTTTCTTT.

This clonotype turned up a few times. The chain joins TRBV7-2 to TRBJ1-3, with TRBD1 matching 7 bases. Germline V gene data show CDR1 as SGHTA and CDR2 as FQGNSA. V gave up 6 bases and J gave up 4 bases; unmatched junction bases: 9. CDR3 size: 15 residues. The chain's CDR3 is CASRPPTGPGNTIYF. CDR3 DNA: TGTGCCAGCAGACCGCCGACAGGGCCGGGAAACACCATATATTTT.

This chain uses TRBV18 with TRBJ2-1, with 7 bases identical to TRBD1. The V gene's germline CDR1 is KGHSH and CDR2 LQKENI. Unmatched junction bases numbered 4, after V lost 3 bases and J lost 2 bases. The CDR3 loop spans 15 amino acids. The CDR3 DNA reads TGTGCCAGCTCACCTATGACAGGGACCTACAATGAGCAGTTCTTC. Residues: CASSPMTGTYNEQFF. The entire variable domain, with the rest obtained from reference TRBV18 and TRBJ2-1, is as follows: NAGVMQNPRHLVRRRGQEARLRCSPMKGHSHVYWYRQLPEEGLKFMVYLQKENIIDESGMPKERFSAEFPKEGPSILRIQQVVRGDSAAYFCASSPMTGTYNEQFFGPGTRLTVL.

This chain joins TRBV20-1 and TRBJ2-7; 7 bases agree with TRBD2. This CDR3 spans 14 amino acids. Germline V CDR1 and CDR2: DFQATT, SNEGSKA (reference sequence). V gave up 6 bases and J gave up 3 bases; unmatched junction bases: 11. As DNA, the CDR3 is TGCAGTGCCGAACACCCCGGGGGGAGCTACGAGCAGTACTTC. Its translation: CSAEHPGGSYEQYF.